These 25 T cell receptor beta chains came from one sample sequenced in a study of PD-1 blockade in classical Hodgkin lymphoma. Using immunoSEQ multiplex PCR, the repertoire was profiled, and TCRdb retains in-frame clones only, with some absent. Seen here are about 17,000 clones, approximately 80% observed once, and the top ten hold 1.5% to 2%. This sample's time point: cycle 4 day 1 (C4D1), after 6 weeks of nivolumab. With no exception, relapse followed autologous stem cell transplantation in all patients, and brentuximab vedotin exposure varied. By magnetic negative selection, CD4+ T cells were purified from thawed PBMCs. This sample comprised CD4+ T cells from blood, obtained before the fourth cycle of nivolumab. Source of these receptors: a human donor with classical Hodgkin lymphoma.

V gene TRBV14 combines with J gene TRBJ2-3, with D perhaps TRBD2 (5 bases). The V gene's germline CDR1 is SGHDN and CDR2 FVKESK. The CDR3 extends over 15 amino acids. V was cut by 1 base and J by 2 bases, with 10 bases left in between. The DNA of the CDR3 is TGTGCCAGCAGCCAAGCTAGCCCAATCACAGATACGCAGTATTTT. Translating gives CASSQASPITDTQYF. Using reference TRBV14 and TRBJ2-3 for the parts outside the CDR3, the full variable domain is EAGVTQFPSHSVIEKGQTVTLRCDPISGHDNLYWYRRVMGKEIKFLLHFVKESKQDESGMPNNRFLAERTGGTYSTLKVQPAELEDSGVYFCASSQASPITDTQYFGPGTRLTVL.

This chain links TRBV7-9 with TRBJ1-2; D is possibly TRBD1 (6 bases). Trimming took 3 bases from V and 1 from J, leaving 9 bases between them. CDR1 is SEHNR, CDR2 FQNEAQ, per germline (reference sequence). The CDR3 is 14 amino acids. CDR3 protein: CASSFGGFNYGYTF. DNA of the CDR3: TGTGCCAGCAGCTTTGGGGGCTTTAACTATGGCTACACCTTC.

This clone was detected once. The CDR3 DNA follows: TGTGCCAGCAGCGCGCCCCGTGGCTACACCTTC. Translating it yields CASSAPRGYTF. The chain has TRBV7-9 and TRBJ1-2; D remains unclear. V dropped 5 bases and J dropped 7 bases, with 8 bases sitting between them. Germline loops: CDR1 SEHNR, CDR2 FQNEAQ (reference sequence). This CDR3 comprises 11 residues. Using reference TRBV7-9 and TRBJ1-2 for the parts outside the CDR3, the full variable domain is DTGVSQNPRHKITKRGQNVTFRCDPISEHNRLYWYRQTLGQGPEFLTYFQNEAQLEKSRLLSDRFSAERPKGSFSTLEIQRTEQGDSAMYLCASSAPRGYTFGSGTRLTVV.

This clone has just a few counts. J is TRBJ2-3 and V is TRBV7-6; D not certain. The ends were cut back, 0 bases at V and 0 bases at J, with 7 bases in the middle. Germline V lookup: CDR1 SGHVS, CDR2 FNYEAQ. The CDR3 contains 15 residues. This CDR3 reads CASSLARMSTDTQYF. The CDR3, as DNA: TGTGCCAGCAGCTTAGCCCGGATGAGCACAGATACGCAGTATTTT.

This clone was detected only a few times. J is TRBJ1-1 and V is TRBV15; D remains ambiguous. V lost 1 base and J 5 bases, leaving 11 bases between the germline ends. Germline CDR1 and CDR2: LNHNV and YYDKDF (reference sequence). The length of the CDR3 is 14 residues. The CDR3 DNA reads TGTGCCACCAGCAGAGGTCAGTCGGGAACTGAAGCTTTCTTT. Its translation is CATSRGQSGTEAFF.

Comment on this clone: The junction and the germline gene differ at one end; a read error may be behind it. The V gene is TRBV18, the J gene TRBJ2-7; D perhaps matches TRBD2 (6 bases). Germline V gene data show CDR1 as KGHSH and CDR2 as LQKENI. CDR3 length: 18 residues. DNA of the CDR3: TGTGTCAGCTCACCAGGGACCCCGCGTGGCGGGACCTCCTACGAGCAGTACTTC. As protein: CVSSPGTPRGGTSYEQYF.

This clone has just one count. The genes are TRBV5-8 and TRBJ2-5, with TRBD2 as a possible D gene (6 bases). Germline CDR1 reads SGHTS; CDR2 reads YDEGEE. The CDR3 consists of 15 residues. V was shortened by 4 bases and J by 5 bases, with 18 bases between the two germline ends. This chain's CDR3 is CASSPRDLREETQYF. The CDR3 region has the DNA TGTGCCAGCAGCCCCCGGGACCTCCGGGAGGAGACCCAGTACTTC.

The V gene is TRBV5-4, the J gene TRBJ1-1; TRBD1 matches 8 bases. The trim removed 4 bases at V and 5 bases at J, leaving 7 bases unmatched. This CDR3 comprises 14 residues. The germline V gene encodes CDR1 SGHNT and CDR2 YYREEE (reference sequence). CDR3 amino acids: CASSTGTGGTEAFF. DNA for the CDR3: TGTGCCAGCAGCACCGGGACAGGAGGAACTGAAGCTTTCTTT.

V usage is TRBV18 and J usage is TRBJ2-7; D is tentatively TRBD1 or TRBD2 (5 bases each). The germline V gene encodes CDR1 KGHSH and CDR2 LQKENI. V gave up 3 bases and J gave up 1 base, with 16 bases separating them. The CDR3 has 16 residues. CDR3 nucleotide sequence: TGTGCCAGCTCACCTCTTGCTGGGGGTTTATCCTACGAGCAGTACTTC. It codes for CASSPLAGGLSYEQYF.

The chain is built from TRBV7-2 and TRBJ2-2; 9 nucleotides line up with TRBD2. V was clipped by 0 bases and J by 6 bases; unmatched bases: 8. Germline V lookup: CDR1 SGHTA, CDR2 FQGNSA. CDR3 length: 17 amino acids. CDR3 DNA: TGTGCCAGCAGCTTAGCTCGCGGGAGGGTTCTTTCCGGGGAGCTGTTTTTT. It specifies CASSLARGRVLSGELFF. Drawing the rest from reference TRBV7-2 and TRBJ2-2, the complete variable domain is GAGVSQSPSNKVTEKGKDVELRCDPISGHTALYWYRQSLGQGLEFLIYFQGNSAPDKSGLPSDRFSAERTGGSVSTLTIQRTQQEDSAVYLCASSLARGRVLSGELFFGEGSRLTVL.

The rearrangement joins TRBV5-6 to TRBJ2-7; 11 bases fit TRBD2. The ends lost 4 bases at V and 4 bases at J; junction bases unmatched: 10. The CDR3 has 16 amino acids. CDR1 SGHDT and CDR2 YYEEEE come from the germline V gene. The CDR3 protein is CASSRKRASGRYEQYF. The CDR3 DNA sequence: TGTGCCAGCAGCCGAAAGCGCGCTAGCGGGAGGTACGAGCAGTACTTC. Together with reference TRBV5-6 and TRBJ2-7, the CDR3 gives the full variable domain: DAGVTQSPTHLIKTRGQQVTLRCSPKSGHDTVSWYQQALGQGPQFIFQYYEEEERQRGNFPDRFSGHQFPNYSSELNVNALLLGDSALYLCASSRKRASGRYEQYFGPGTRLTVT.

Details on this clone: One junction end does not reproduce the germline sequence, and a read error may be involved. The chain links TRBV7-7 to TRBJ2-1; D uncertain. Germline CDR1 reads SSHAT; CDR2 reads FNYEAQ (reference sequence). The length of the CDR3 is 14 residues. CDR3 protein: CASSSLSSYNEQFF. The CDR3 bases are TGTGCTAGCAGCTCTTTGAGCTCCTACAATGAGCAGTTCTTC.

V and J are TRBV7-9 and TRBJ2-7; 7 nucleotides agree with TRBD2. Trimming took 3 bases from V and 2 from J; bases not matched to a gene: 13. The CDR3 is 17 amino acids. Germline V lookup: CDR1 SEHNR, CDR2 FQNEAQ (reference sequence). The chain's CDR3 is CASSLWGEGRETYEQYF. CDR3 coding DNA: TGTGCCAGCAGCTTGTGGGGGGAGGGGCGCGAGACCTACGAGCAGTACTTC. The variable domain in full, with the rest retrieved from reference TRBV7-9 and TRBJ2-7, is DTGVSQNPRHKITKRGQNVTFRCDPISEHNRLYWYRQTLGQGPEFLTYFQNEAQLEKSRLLSDRFSAERPKGSFSTLEIQRTEQGDSAMYLCASSLWGEGRETYEQYFGPGTRLTVT.

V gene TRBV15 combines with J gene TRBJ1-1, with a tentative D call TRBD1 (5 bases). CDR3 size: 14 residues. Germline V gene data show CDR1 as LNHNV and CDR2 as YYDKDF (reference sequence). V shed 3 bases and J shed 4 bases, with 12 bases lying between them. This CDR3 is CATSSYGGSTEAFF. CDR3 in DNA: TGTGCCACCAGCAGTTACGGGGGGAGCACTGAAGCTTTCTTT.

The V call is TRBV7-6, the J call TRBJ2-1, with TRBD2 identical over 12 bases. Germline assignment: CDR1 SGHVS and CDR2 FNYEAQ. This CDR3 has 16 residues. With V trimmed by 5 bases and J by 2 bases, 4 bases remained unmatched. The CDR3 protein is CASSPGLAGTYNEQFF. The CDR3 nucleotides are TGTGCCAGCAGCCCCGGACTAGCGGGGACCTACAATGAGCAGTTCTTC.

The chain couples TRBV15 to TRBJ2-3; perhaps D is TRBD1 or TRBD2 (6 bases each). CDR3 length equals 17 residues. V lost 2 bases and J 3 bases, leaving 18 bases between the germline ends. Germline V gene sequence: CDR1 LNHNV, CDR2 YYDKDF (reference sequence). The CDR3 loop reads CATSRRNRGPQTDTQYF. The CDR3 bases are TGTGCCACCAGCAGAAGAAATCGGGGGCCCCAAACAGATACGCAGTATTTT.

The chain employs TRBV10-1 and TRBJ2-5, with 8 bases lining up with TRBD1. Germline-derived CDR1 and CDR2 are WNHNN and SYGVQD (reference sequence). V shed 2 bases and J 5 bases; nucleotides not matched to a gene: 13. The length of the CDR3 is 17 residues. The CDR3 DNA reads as TGCGCCAGCAGTGAGAAGGCAGGGGGCTTAGTTCGGGAGACCCAGTACTTC. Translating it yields CASSEKAGGLVRETQYF.

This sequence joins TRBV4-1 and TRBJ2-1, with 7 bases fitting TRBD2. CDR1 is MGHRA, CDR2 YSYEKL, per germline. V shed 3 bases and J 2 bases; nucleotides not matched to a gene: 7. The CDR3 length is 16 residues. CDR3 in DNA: TGCGCCAGCAGCCACGCGGGAGCGTCTACCTACAATGAGCAGTTCTTC. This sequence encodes CASSHAGASTYNEQFF.

CDR3 DNA: TGTGCCAGCAGCTCGAGGGGCGGACTCACAGATACGCAGTATTTT. Protein product: CASSSRGGLTDTQYF. The chain is built from TRBV7-8 and TRBJ2-3, with D tentatively TRBD1 or TRBD2 (5 bases each). The germline V gene encodes CDR1 SGHVS and CDR2 FQNEAQ. The CDR3 length is 15 residues. V dropped 4 bases and J dropped 2 bases, with 13 bases sitting between them.

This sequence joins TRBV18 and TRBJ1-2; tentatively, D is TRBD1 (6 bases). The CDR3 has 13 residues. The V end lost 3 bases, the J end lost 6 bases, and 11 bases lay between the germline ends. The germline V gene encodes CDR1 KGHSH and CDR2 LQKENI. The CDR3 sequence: CASSPLGADGYTF. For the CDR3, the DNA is TGTGCCAGCTCACCCTTGGGGGCGGATGGCTACACCTTC.

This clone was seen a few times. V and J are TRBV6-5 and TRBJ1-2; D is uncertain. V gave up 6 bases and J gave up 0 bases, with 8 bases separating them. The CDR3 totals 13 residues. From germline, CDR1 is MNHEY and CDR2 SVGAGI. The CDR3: CASSPTTNYGYTF. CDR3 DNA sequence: TGTGCCAGCAGCCCGACAACTAACTATGGCTACACCTTC.

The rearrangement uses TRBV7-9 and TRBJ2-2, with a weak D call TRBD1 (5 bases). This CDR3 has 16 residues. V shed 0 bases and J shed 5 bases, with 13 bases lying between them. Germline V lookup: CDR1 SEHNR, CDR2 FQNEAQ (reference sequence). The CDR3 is CASSLAQGSRTGELFF. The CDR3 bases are TGTGCCAGCAGCTTAGCGCAGGGCAGTCGAACCGGGGAGCTGTTTTTT.

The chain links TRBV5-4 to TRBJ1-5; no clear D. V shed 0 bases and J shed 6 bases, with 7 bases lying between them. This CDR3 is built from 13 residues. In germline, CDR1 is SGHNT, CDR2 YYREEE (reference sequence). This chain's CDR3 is CASSLVGPQPQHF. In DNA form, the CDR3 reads TGTGCCAGCAGCTTGGTTGGTCCTCAGCCCCAGCATTTT.

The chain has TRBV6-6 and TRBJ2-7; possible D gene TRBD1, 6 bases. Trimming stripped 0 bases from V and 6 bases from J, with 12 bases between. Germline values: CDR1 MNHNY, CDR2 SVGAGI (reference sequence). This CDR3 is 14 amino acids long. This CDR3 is CASSYSDRSPEQYF. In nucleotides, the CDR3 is TGTGCCAGCAGTTACTCTGACAGGAGCCCCGAGCAGTACTTC.

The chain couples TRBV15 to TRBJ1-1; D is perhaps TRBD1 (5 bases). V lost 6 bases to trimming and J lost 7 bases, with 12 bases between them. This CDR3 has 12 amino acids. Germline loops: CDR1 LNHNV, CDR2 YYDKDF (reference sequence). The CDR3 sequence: CATRGWGDEAFF. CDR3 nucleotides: TGTGCCACCAGGGGGTGGGGCGATGAAGCTTTCTTT.